This T cell receptor (beta chain) originates from a study of spatial heterogeneity in lung cancer. About the research overall: Detection consistently captured more beta-chain sequences than alpha-chain sequences.

The time point was: sample taken at primary tumor resection. The donor group consisted of some 70 patients who had untreated, early-stage non-small cell lung cancer. Whole RNA, isolated from tumor, nontumor lung or frozen PBMC, was sequenced without prior sorting. Germline V CDR1 and CDR2: MNHEY, SMNVEV (reference sequence). Losses at the gene ends were 6 bases for V and 4 bases for J; bases not matched to a gene: 6. The CDR3 extends over 13 amino acids. This clonotype was recorded at least ten times. On each TCR cDNA molecule, a unique molecular identifier was present. TCRdb reanalysed the 5' RACE reads using MiXCR and keeps one entry per CDR3 protein. The repertoire includes some 38,000 distinct CDR3 sequences, approximately 3% of them detected once, and about 37% sits in the top ten.

The input for sequencing was normal lung tissue next to the tumor, taken at surgery. The chain recombines TRBV27 with TRBJ2-7, with 7 bases identical to TRBD2. The receptor's source is a male donor with early-stage non-small cell lung cancer. CDR3 nucleotides: TGTGCCAGCAGGCCGGGGACTACATACGAGCAGTACTTC. Translating it yields CASRPGTTYEQYF.